Only a few counts were recorded for the clone carrying this T cell receptor beta chain. The target antigen is unknown. The Oncomine TCR Beta short-read assay was applied to DNA of cultured CD4+ T cells. TCRdb called the PCR reads again in MiXCR, with one record for every CDR3 protein. The table lists 15,000 to 20,000 distinct CDR3 sequences, 70% of them singletons. As for treatment: roughly 11-day PBMC culture with coronavirus spike peptide pools or control peptides (ViraFEST assay). This sample was included in a study of vaccination and CD4 T cells after COVID-19. The length of the CDR3 is 15 residues. Trimming took 0 bases from V and 3 from J, leaving 12 bases between them. From germline, CDR1 is MNHEY and CDR2 SVGEGT.

This chain joins TRBV6-2 or TRBV6-3 and TRBJ2-7; D may be TRBD1 (5 bases). Sequences were obtained from CD4+ T cells from blood, cultured in vitro. This receptor was obtained from a human donor who had recovered from COVID-19. For the CDR3, the DNA is TGTGCCAGCAGTTACTCGAACGCGCAGGGCTACGAGCAGTACTTC. Translating gives CASSYSNAQGYEQYF.